These T cell receptor beta chains were read from a single sample in a study of blood T cell repertoires in COVID-19. Libraries were prepared by immunoSEQ multiplex PCR; TCRdb keeps only in-frame clonotypes and omits some of them. The table records around 300,000 clones, roughly 89% of them present only once. The sequenced material came from PBMCs or T cells enriched from blood (not recorded which). The receptors come from a woman aged 40 to 50 who had recovered from COVID-19. CDR3s include the opening cysteine and the closing phenylalanine or tryptophan. A D gene is named only where the DNA matches it firmly. Clone size is not always given. Where it is, it says once, few, many or a class for expanded clones.

V	J	size	D	CDR3	DNA
TRBV10-2	TRBJ1-5	NA	NA	CASSEGRYQPQHF	TGCGCCAGCAGCGAAGGGAGGTATCAGCCCCAGCATTTT
TRBV18	TRBJ2-2	NA	TRBD1	CASSPDRGGELFF	TGTGCCAGCTCACCGGACAGGGGCGGGGAGCTGTTTTTT
TRBV2	TRBJ1-5	NA	NA	CASSTGRGGNQPQHF	TGTGCCAGCAGTACAGGGAGGGGAGGCAATCAGCCCCAGCATTTT
TRBV7-2	TRBJ2-1	NA	NA	CASSLTRYYNEQFF	TGTGCCAGCAGCTTAACCCGGTACTACAATGAGCAGTTCTTC
TRBV7-2	TRBJ2-2	NA	NA	CASSQGRWGGELFF	TGTGCCAGCAGTCAGGGAAGGTGGGGCGGGGAGCTGTTTTTT
TRBV7-3	TRBJ2-4	NA	TRBD2	CASRPRIIVGGRGRTKNIQYF	TGTGCCAGCAGGCCAAGGATAATCGTTGGCGGGAGGGGGCGGACCAAAAACATTCAGTACTTC
TRBV2	TRBJ2-7	NA	NA	CASSDSAQRGEQYF	TGTGCCAGCAGTGACTCTGCTCAAAGGGGGGAGCAGTACTTC
TRBV4-2	TRBJ2-6	NA	TRBD1	CASSRATSQGRVASGANVLTF	TGTGCCAGCAGCCGAGCCACATCACAGGGGCGGGTGGCCTCTGGGGCCAACGTCCTGACTTTC
TRBV28	TRBJ1-1	NA	NA	CASSSTVNTEAFF	TGTGCCAGCAGTAGTACTGTGAACACTGAAGCTTTCTTT
TRBV7-2	TRBJ2-1	NA	NA	CASSLARTNLYNEQFF	TGTGCCAGCAGCTTAGCGCGGACTAACCTGTACAATGAGCAGTTCTTC
TRBV28	TRBJ1-5	NA	NA	CASRTRGARGNQPQHF	TGTGCCAGCCGGACCCGGGGGGCGCGAGGCAATCAGCCCCAGCATTTT
TRBV27	TRBJ1-4	NA	NA	CASSTRQNLLNEKLFF	TGTGCCAGCAGTACAAGACAGAATCTACTGAATGAAAAACTGTTTTTT
TRBV28	TRBJ1-2	NA	NA	CASSFPNGGVNYGYTF	TGTGCCAGCAGTTTTCCAAACGGGGGGGTTAACTATGGCTACACCTTC
TRBV7-6	TRBJ2-2	NA	NA	CASSSGTGNTGELFF	TGTGCCAGCAGCAGCGGGACAGGAAACACCGGGGAGCTGTTTTTT
TRBV7-2	TRBJ1-6	NA	TRBD1	CAIPGTGGLSYNSPLHF	TGTGCCATCCCCGGGACAGGGGGCCTCTCCTATAATTCACCCCTCCACTTT
TRBV5-1	TRBJ2-1	NA	NA	CASSSFSGDSFGQFF	TGCGCCAGCAGCTCGTTCTCAGGGGATTCGTTTGGGCAGTTCTTC
TRBV6-1	TRBJ1-6	NA	NA	CASSELPRSPTPLHF	TGTGCCAGCAGTGAATTGCCCCGGTCCCCCACACCCCTCCACTTT
TRBV5-1	TRBJ1-1	few	TRBD1	CASSLDTGGGEAFF	TGCGCCAGCAGCTTGGATACAGGGGGAGGTGAAGCTTTCTTT
TRBV5-1	TRBJ1-2	NA	NA	CASSLGRSPNNYGYTF	TGCGCCAGCAGCTTGGGGAGGAGCCCTAATAACTATGGCTACACCTTC
TRBV4-3	TRBJ2-5	NA	NA	CASSQDGGGRETQYF	TGCGCCAGCAGCCAAGATGGGGGGGGCCGAGAGACCCAGTACTTC
TRBV27	TRBJ2-4	NA	TRBD1	CASRSGTGAPRGIQYF	TGTGCCAGCAGATCCGGGACAGGGGCCCCTCGGGGCATTCAGTACTTC
TRBV4-1	TRBJ2-1	NA	NA	CASSQLLDPHPQRKGDEQFF	TGCGCCAGCAGCCAACTACTGGATCCCCACCCCCAGCGCAAGGGGGATGAGCAGTTCTTC
TRBV10-3	TRBJ2-3	NA	NA	CAISERGDTQYF	TGTGCCATCAGTGAGCGGGGGGATACGCAGTATTTT
TRBV5-5	TRBJ2-5	NA	TRBD2	CASSLVGGSGETQYF	TGTGCCAGCAGCTTGGTGGGAGGGAGTGGGGAGACCCAGTACTTC
TRBV7-9	TRBJ2-1	NA	TRBD1	CASRPGTGINEQFF	TGTGCCAGCCGCCCCGGGACAGGGATAAATGAGCAGTTCTTC
TRBV29-1	TRBJ1-1	NA	NA	CSVFRADTEAFF	TGCAGCGTATTCAGGGCGGACACTGAAGCTTTCTTT
TRBV7-3	TRBJ2-1	once	NA	CASSLNGLNEQFF	TGTGCCAGCAGCTTAAATGGGCTAAATGAGCAGTTCTTC
TRBV28	TRBJ1-5	NA	NA	CASSSSQTDRKNQPQHF	TGTGCCAGCAGTTCCTCCCAAACGGACAGAAAGAATCAGCCCCAGCATTTT
TRBV4-1	TRBJ2-1	NA	NA	CASSQDELAGDEQFF	TGCGCCAGCAGCCAAGATGAACTAGCCGGGGATGAGCAGTTCTTC
TRBV18	TRBJ1-5	NA	TRBD1	CASSRTGGRQPQHF	TGTGCCAGCTCACGTACAGGGGGCCGTCAGCCCCAGCATTTT
TRBV7-9	TRBJ2-3	NA	TRBD2	CASSPGLAGPDTQYF	TGTGCCAGCAGCCCAGGACTAGCGGGACCAGATACGCAGTATTTT
TRBV6-5	TRBJ2-3	few	NA	CASSRIATDTQYF	TGTGCCAGCAGCAGAATAGCCACAGATACGCAGTATTTT
TRBV28	TRBJ1-2	NA	NA	CATAVNYGYTF	TGTGCCACCGCAGTCAACTATGGCTACACCTTC
TRBV7-3	TRBJ2-2	NA	TRBD2	CASSSPVGTSVNTGELFF	TGTGCCAGCAGCTCGCCGGTGGGGACTAGCGTCAACACCGGGGAGCTGTTTTTT
TRBV28	TRBJ2-5	NA	NA	CASSWRGGSYQETQYF	TGTGCCAGCAGTTGGAGAGGGGGATCGTACCAAGAGACCCAGTACTTC
TRBV27	TRBJ2-1	NA	NA	CASSLNSRTTLGEQFF	TGTGCCAGCAGCCTTAACTCCAGGACAACCTTGGGTGAGCAGTTCTTC
TRBV11-3	TRBJ2-1	NA	TRBD2	CASSLIAGPQFF	TGTGCCAGCAGCTTAATAGCGGGGCCCCAGTTCTTC
TRBV5-6	TRBJ2-7	NA	TRBD2	CASSSEGLLDYEQYF	TGTGCCAGCAGTTCCGAGGGACTATTGGACTACGAGCAGTACTTC
TRBV7-3	TRBJ2-3	NA	TRBD2	CASSPGGAPTDTQYF	TGTGCCAGCAGCCCGGGGGGGGCCCCCACAGATACGCAGTATTTT
TRBV15	TRBJ2-7	few	NA	CATSNREEQYF	TGTGCCACCAGCAACAGGGAAGAGCAGTACTTC
TRBV3-1/TRBV3-2	TRBJ1-1	NA	TRBD1	CASSQAGTATGAFF	TGTGCCAGCAGCCAAGCCGGGACAGCTACTGGAGCTTTCTTT
TRBV30	TRBJ2-3	NA	NA	CAWGLGPDTQYF	TGTGCCTGGGGGTTGGGCCCAGATACGCAGTATTTT
TRBV27	TRBJ2-1	NA	TRBD1	CACRTGLTYNEQFF	TGTGCCTGCCGGACAGGGCTTACCTACAATGAGCAGTTCTTC
TRBV5-4	TRBJ2-7	NA	TRBD1	CASSLDRGQQYF	TGTGCCAGCAGCCTTGACAGGGGGCAGCAGTACTTC
TRBV3-1/TRBV3-2	TRBJ2-1	NA	TRBD2	CASSQTSGRAHEQFF	TGTGCCAGCAGCCAAACTAGCGGGAGGGCCCATGAGCAGTTCTTC
TRBV27	TRBJ1-5	NA	TRBD1	CASSLFWTGGDQPQHF	TGTGCCAGCAGTTTATTTTGGACAGGGGGTGATCAGCCCCAGCATTTT
TRBV2	TRBJ2-6	NA	NA	CASRGASAGANVLTF	TGTGCCAGCAGGGGGGCTTCGGCAGGGGCCAACGTCCTGACTTTC
TRBV28	TRBJ2-7	NA	TRBD2	CASSPRLAGTYEQYF	TGTGCCAGCAGTCCCCGACTAGCGGGTACCTACGAGCAGTACTTC
TRBV28	TRBJ2-5	NA	TRBD2	CASSSRTSGREETQYF	TGTGCCAGCAGTTCACGGACTAGCGGGAGGGAAGAGACCCAGTACTTC
TRBV6-2/TRBV6-3	TRBJ2-3	NA	TRBD1	CASSATTGGVADTQYF	TGTGCCAGCAGTGCCACTACAGGGGGCGTGGCAGATACGCAGTATTTT
TRBV6-2/TRBV6-3	TRBJ1-1	NA	TRBD1	CASSPLRFTGGTEAFF	TGTGCCAGCAGTCCCCTACGTTTCACAGGGGGGACTGAAGCTTTCTTT
TRBV6-2/TRBV6-3	TRBJ2-1	NA	NA	CASSTPRGTSYNEQFF	TGTGCCAGCAGTACCCCCCGCGGGACCTCCTACAATGAGCAGTTCTTC
TRBV4-1	TRBJ2-3	NA	TRBD2	CASSQPTSGGLKDTQYF	TGCGCCAGCAGCCAGCCGACTAGCGGAGGGCTTAAGGATACGCAGTATTTT
TRBV24-1	TRBJ2-5	NA	TRBD2	CATEGGLAGTQETQYF	TGTGCCACCGAAGGGGGTCTAGCGGGAACCCAAGAGACCCAGTACTTC
TRBV7-2	TRBJ2-7	NA	TRBD2	CASSLVPRSGGEQYF	TGTGCCAGCAGCTTAGTACCGCGCTCGGGGGGCGAGCAGTACTTC